Included here is one TCR beta chain sequence, with context. Its antigen is not identified. TCRdb keeps only in-frame clones here, not all; method: immunoSEQ multiplex PCR. The sample holds roughly 53,000 clones; roughly 84% are singletons and the top ten take roughly 15%. This entry is derived from a study of T cells in localized non-small cell lung cancer. The CDR3 runs 15 residues. V dropped 2 bases and J dropped 0; count of bases not matched to a gene: 2. Per germline, CDR1 KGHSH and CDR2 LQKENI. Study-wide results and limits: Longer overall survival associated with higher blood T cell density; shorter survival with higher adjacent-lung clonality. A single tumor region was sequenced, leaving heterogeneity possible. Appearances in adjacent lung were noted for a median about 60 of the top 100 tumor clones. In uninvolved adjacent lung, T cell clonality reached its highest value, exceeding tumor.

V gene TRBV18 combines with J gene TRBJ2-7; 9 positions match TRBD1. The source was peripheral blood mononuclear cells, collected before any cancer treatment. This receptor was obtained from a man aged 40 to 70 with stage III lung adenocarcinoma. CDR3: CASSPVTGGSYEQYF. The CDR3 bases are TGTGCCAGCTCACCAGTGACAGGGGGCTCCTACGAGCAGTACTTC.